Included here is one T cell receptor beta chain sequence, with context. The J segment lost 9 bases and the V segment lost 3 bases, leaving 6 bases of the junction unmatched. The germline CDR1 and CDR2 sequences are WNHNN and SYGVQD (reference sequence). The CDR3 contains 15 residues. This sample stems from a study of blood T cell repertoires in COVID-19. The overall study: T cells, B-cell-depleted T cells, or PBMCs provided the cDNA or gDNA that served as material.

In the original workflow: Amplification with reference gene primers provided the estimates of nucleated cell counts. The assay was immunoSEQ multiplex PCR, and TCRdb's table has in-frame clones only and misses some. The V and J calls and clone size are taken from that table; D and trimming were inferred from the DNA. The sample consists of under 300,000 clones, approximately 91% of them appearing once. The sample taken for sequencing was peripheral blood. The receptor's source is a man aged 45-65 years with acute or convalescent COVID-19. The chain recombines TRBV10-1 with TRBJ2-1; 12 nucleotides match TRBD1. As DNA, the CDR3 is TGCGCCAGCAGTGACCCTGGGACAGGGGGCTTTGAGCAGTTCTTC. It encodes CASSDPGTGGFEQFF.